The rows below give T cell receptor beta chains drawn from one sample of a study of blood T cells in healthy people across ages. One entry per CDR3 protein results from TCRdb running MiXCR on the 5' RACE reads. This table holds hundreds of thousands of distinct CDR3 sequences, about 42% found once. Sequencing input: blood. The source of these receptors is a man aged 60-69 years in good health. Each CDR3 is given with its conserved first and last residue. The D gene is left open where the match is weak. Rows may omit the clone size; those that give it use once, few, many or a size class.

D: TRBD1; J: TRBJ2-2; V: TRBV14; size: NA; length: 18; DNA: TGTGCCAGCAGCCAATTTGCCACAGGGGGCGTTAACACCGGGGAGCTGTTTTTT; CDR3: CASSQFATGGVNTGELFF
D: NA; J: TRBJ2-3; V: TRBV7-9; size: NA; length: 17; DNA: TGTGCCAGCAGCTTAGTAGGGAGAGCACGGGGCACAGATACGCAGTATTTT; CDR3: CASSLVGRARGTDTQYF
D: NA; J: TRBJ2-1; V: TRBV28; size: NA; length: 14; DNA: TGTGCCAGCAGTCCCCCGGCAGGTTCCAATGAGCAGTTCTTC; CDR3: CASSPPAGSNEQFF
D: NA; J: TRBJ1-2; V: TRBV7-2; size: NA; length: 16; DNA: TGTGCCAGCAGCTCACCGGTCGGGGGAGCTAACTATGGCTACACCTTC; CDR3: CASSSPVGGANYGYTF
D: TRBD1; J: TRBJ1-6; V: TRBV28; size: few; length: 17; DNA: TGTGCCAGCAGTTTTTCAGGGACAGGGAACTATAATTCACCCCTCCACTTT; CDR3: CASSFSGTGNYNSPLHF
D: NA; J: TRBJ1-6; V: TRBV20-1; size: few; length: 18; DNA: TGCAGTGCTAGAGATCGGTATAGGGGCCAGAGAAGTACGTCACCCCTCCACTTT; CDR3: CSARDRYRGQRSTSPLHF
D: NA; J: TRBJ1-2; V: TRBV6-5; size: many; length: 13; DNA: TGTGCCAGCAGTTACGGGGACATCTATGGCTACACCTTC; CDR3: CASSYGDIYGYTF
D: NA; J: TRBJ2-7; V: TRBV27; size: once; length: 16; DNA: TGTGCCAGCAGTTTAAATTTCGGCGGGTTCTCCTACGAGCAGTACTTC; CDR3: CASSLNFGGFSYEQYF
D: NA; J: TRBJ2-7; V: TRBV6-2/TRBV6-3; size: few; length: 12; DNA: TGTGCCAGCGGGACAAAGGTTTACGAGCAGTACTTC; CDR3: CASGTKVYEQYF
D: NA; J: TRBJ2-7; V: TRBV20-1; size: many; length: 12; DNA: TGCAGTGCTCCGGGGTCCTCCTACGAGCAGTACTTC; CDR3: CSAPGSSYEQYF
D: NA; J: TRBJ2-7; V: TRBV29-1; size: many; length: 12; DNA: TGCAGCGTTGAGACAGGATTAGATGAGCAGTACTTC; CDR3: CSVETGLDEQYF
D: TRBD1; J: TRBJ2-3; V: TRBV4-3; size: few; length: 16; DNA: TGCGCCAGCAGCTTTCACAGGGGGACAGGGGAAGATACGCAGTATTTT; CDR3: CASSFHRGTGEDTQYF
D: NA; J: TRBJ1-5; V: TRBV10-3; size: NA; length: 14; DNA: TGTGCCATCAGTGAGTCGACGGGGAATCAGCCCCAGCATTTT; CDR3: CAISESTGNQPQHF
D: NA; J: TRBJ1-2; V: TRBV6-5; size: NA; length: 15; DNA: TGTGCCAGCAGGAGGAGGGACACGGCTAACTATGGCTACACCTTC; CDR3: CASRRRDTANYGYTF
D: NA; J: TRBJ2-2; V: TRBV5-1; size: NA; length: 13; DNA: TGCGCCAGCAGCGTGGACTACACCGGGGAGCTGTTTTTT; CDR3: CASSVDYTGELFF
D: NA; J: TRBJ1-5; V: TRBV29-1; size: few; length: 15; DNA: TGCAGCGTTGAAGGGGGGCCCGCTATTCGGTCAGGGCGGCATTTT; CDR3: CSVEGGPAIRSGRHF
D: NA; J: TRBJ2-3; V: TRBV20-1; size: NA; length: 12; DNA: TGCAGTGCTAGGGGTAACACAGATACGCAGTATTTT; CDR3: CSARGNTDTQYF
D: NA; J: TRBJ2-5; V: TRBV18; size: NA; length: 13; DNA: TGTGCCAGCTCACCGTCCAACGGCGAGACCCAGTACTTC; CDR3: CASSPSNGETQYF
D: TRBD1; J: TRBJ2-1; V: TRBV7-2; size: NA; length: 18; DNA: TGTGCCAGCAGCCCCGGTTTAGGCCGGGACAGGGTTAGGAATGAGCAGTTCTTC; CDR3: CASSPGLGRDRVRNEQFF
D: NA; J: TRBJ2-1; V: TRBV20-1; size: few; length: 15; DNA: TGCAGTGCTAGACTTAGCGGCCTCCCGGTTAATGAGCAGTTCTTC; CDR3: CSARLSGLPVNEQFF
D: NA; J: TRBJ2-1; V: TRBV6-4; size: NA; length: 15; DNA: TGTGCCAGCAGTGACTCTGGGCAGCCCCGTATTGAGCAGTTCTTC; CDR3: CASSDSGQPRIEQFF
D: NA; J: TRBJ2-3; V: TRBV20-1; size: NA; length: 15; DNA: TGCAGTGCTAGAGATCATCAGTCAGTAACAGATACGCAGTATTTT; CDR3: CSARDHQSVTDTQYF
D: NA; J: TRBJ2-7; V: TRBV27; size: few; length: 15; DNA: TGTGCCAGCAGTTTAAGTGTGGGGAGCTCCTACGAGCAGTACTTC; CDR3: CASSLSVGSSYEQYF
D: TRBD2; J: TRBJ2-1; V: TRBV7-9; size: NA; length: 14; DNA: TGTGCCAGCAGCTTCCAAGCGGGGGGAAATGAGCAGTTCTTC; CDR3: CASSFQAGGNEQFF
D: NA; J: TRBJ2-7; V: TRBV7-2; size: NA; length: 13; DNA: TGTGCCAGCAGCGTATTGGGGGTCCACGAGCAGTACTTC; CDR3: CASSVLGVHEQYF
D: TRBD1; J: TRBJ2-7; V: TRBV7-9; size: few; length: 14; DNA: TGTGCCAGCAGCTTTGGACAGGCTGCCTACGAGCAGTACTTC; CDR3: CASSFGQAAYEQYF
D: TRBD2; J: TRBJ2-3; V: TRBV20-1; size: NA; length: 18; DNA: TGCAGTGCTAGAGTTGGACTAGCAGACTATCAATACACAGATACGCAGTATTTT; CDR3: CSARVGLADYQYTDTQYF
D: TRBD1; J: TRBJ1-5; V: TRBV10-3; size: NA; length: 13; DNA: TGTGCCACCCGCGGGGACAGGAATCAGCCCCAGCATTTT; CDR3: CATRGDRNQPQHF
D: TRBD1; J: TRBJ2-7; V: TRBV12-3/TRBV12-4; size: few; length: 15; DNA: TGTGCCTCACAAGCAACCGGGACAGCCACCTACGAGCAGTACTTC; CDR3: CASQATGTATYEQYF
D: NA; J: TRBJ2-3; V: TRBV5-1; size: NA; length: 15; DNA: TGCGCCAGCAGCTTGGCCGGCGGGCATACAGATACGCAGTATTTT; CDR3: CASSLAGGHTDTQYF
D: NA; J: TRBJ2-1; V: TRBV6-5; size: NA; length: 16; DNA: TGTGCCAGCAGTTACGGAGCGGTAAGCTCCTACAATGAGCAGTTCTTC; CDR3: CASSYGAVSSYNEQFF
D: NA; J: TRBJ2-1; V: TRBV20-1; size: few; length: 12; DNA: TGCAGTGCTCATTCCGTCGGGGATGAGCAGTTCTTC; CDR3: CSAHSVGDEQFF